Following are 4 T cell receptor beta chains from one sample sequenced in a study of post-analysis software for immune sequencing data. No cognate antigen is known for these TCRs. Study results and caveats: Compared with controls, patients had more of about five TRBV segments, including TRBV5-6, TRBV5-1 and TRBV20-1.

Unique molecular identifiers were present in the TCR beta cDNA libraries. MiXCR, applied by TCRdb to the PCR reads, yields one record per CDR3 protein. In the table there are 650,000 to 850,000 distinct CDR3 sequences, roughly half of which are singletons. Sequences were obtained from blood. Every receptor here comes from a girl between 10 and 17 years old with multiple sclerosis.

Only one count was recorded for this clonotype. The rearrangement links TRBV27 to TRBJ1-2; D is ambiguous. The germline V gene has CDR1 MNHEY and CDR2 SMNVEV (reference sequence). V shed 6 bases and J shed 4 bases, with 12 bases lying between them. The CDR3 runs 13 residues. CDR3 sequence (DNA): TGTGCCAGCAGGGACGGCTCATCCTATGGCTACACCTTC. Encoded protein: CASRDGSSYGYTF.

CDR3 nucleotides: TGTGCCAGCAGCCAAGATCTCGCGACGTCCATCCTCTATGGCTACACCTTC. This gives the protein CASSQDLATSILYGYTF. This chain uses TRBV3-1 with TRBJ1-2; D is uncertain. V lost 0 bases to trimming and J lost 4 bases, with 18 bases between them. The CDR3 totals 17 residues. The germline gives CDR1 LGHDT, CDR2 YNNKEL (reference sequence).

V gene TRBV29-1 combines with J gene TRBJ2-7, with D perhaps TRBD1 or TRBD2 (5 bases each). Germline V gene lookup returns CDR1 SQVTM and CDR2 ANQGSEA. The CDR3 totals 12 residues. V was pared by 7 bases and J by 3 bases, with 13 bases between. CDR3 coding DNA: TGCAGCGCCCGGGACGGAGACTACGAGCAGTACTTC. Translating gives CSARDGDYEQYF.

This clonotype came up a few times. This sequence joins TRBV6-5 and TRBJ2-3; D not certain. Germline V CDR1 and CDR2: MNHEY, SVGAGI. The CDR3 is 12 residues long. Trimming removed 5 bases at V and 2 bases at J, with 5 bases between. DNA for the CDR3: TGTGCCAGCAGTGACCTCACAGATACGCAGTATTTT. Amino acids: CASSDLTDTQYF.